This T cell receptor beta chain stems from a study of PD-L1 blockade in urothelial cancer. Points from the study as a whole: Prediction of better survival came from below-median pretreatment blood TCR clonality.

Data came from immunoSEQ multiplex PCR; TCRdb stores just in-frame clones and leaves some out. This sample has some 100,000 clones, with roughly 90% found just once. Germline V gives CDR1 LGHNT, CDR2 FRNRAP. This CDR3 has 13 amino acids. V lost 8 bases to trimming and J lost 8 bases; unmatched junction nucleotides: 8. About this clone itself: The antigen is not known.

Time point here: pretreatment peripheral blood. Enrolled patients showed locally advanced or metastatic urothelial carcinoma. The TCR sequence derives from an elderly woman with urothelial cancer. This sample comprised PBMCs, obtained around atezolizumab (anti-PD-L1) treatment. The rearrangement joins TRBV12-5 to TRBJ2-1, with 8 nucleotides matching TRBD2. For the CDR3, the DNA is TGTGCTAGTACCCCGCTAGCGGGCGATGAGCAGTTCTTC. Protein product: CASTPLAGDEQFF.